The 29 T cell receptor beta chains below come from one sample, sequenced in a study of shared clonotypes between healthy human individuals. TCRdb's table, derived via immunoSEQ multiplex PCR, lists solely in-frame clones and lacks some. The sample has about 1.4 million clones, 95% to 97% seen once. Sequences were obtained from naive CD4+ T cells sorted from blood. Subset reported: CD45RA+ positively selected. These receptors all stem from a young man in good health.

In DNA, the CDR3 is TGTGCCAGCAGCGTAGTGCAGGGTTTTGAAGCTTTCTTT. Its protein product is CASSVVQGFEAFF. The chain has TRBV9 and TRBJ1-1, with D possibly matching TRBD1 (5 bases). The CDR3 covers 13 residues. Germline assignment: CDR1 SGDLS and CDR2 YYNGEE. The V gene lost 0 bases and the J gene lost 7 bases, with 10 bases spanning the gap.

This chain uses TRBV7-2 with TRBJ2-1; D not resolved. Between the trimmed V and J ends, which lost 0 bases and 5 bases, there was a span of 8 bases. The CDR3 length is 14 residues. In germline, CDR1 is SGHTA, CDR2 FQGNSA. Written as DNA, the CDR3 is TGTGCCAGCAGCTTAGCTTTCGTCCACAATGAGCAGTTCTTC. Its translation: CASSLAFVHNEQFF.

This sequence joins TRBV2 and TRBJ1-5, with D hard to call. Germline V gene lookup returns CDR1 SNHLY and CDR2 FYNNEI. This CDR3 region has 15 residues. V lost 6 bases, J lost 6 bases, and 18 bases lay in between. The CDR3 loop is CASSRSQGSGQPQHF. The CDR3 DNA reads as TGTGCCAGCAGCCGGTCTCAAGGGAGTGGTCAGCCCCAGCATTTT.

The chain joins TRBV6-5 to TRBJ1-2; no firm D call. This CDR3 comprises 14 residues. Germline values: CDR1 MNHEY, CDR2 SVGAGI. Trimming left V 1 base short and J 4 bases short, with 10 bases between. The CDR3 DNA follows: TGTGCCAGCAGTTACTTGGCAGTCCCCTATGGCTACACCTTC. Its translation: CASSYLAVPYGYTF.

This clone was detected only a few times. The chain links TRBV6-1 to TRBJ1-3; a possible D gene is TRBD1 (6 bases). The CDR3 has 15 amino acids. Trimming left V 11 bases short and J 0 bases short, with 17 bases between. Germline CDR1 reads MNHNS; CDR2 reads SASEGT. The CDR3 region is CAGARDRSSGNTIYF. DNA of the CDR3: TGTGCCGGCGCCCGTGACAGGAGCTCTGGAAACACCATATATTTT.

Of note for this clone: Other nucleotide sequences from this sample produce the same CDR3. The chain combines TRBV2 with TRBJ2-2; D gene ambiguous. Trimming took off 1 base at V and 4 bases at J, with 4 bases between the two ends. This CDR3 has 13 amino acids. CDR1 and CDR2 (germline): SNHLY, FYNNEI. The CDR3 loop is CASSEEVTGELFF. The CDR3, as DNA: TGTGCCAGCAGTGAAGAGGTCACCGGGGAGCTGTTTTTT.

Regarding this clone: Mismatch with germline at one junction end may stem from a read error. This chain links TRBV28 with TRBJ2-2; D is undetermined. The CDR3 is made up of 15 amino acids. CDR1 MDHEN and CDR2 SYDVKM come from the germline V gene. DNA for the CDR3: TGTGCCAGCAGTTTAGCGGCGACGAATACCGGGGAGCTGTTTTTT. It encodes CASSLAATNTGELFF.

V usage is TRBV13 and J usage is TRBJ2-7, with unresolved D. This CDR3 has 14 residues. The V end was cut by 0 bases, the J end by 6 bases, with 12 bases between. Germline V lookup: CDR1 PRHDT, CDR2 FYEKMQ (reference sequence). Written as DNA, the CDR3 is TGTGCCAGCAGCTTAGGGGCACTTGGGCCCGAGCAGTACTTC. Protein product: CASSLGALGPEQYF. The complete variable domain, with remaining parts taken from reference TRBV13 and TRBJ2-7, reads AAGVIQSPRHLIKEKRETATLKCYPIPRHDTVYWYQQGPGQDPQFLISFYEKMQSDKGSIPDRFSAQQFSDYHSELNMSSLELGDSALYFCASSLGALGPEQYFGPGTRLTVT.

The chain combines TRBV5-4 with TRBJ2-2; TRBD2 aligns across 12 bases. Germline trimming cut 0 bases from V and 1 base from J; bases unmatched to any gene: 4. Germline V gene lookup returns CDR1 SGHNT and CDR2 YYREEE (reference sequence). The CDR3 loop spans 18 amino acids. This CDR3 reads CASSLASSGRGNTGELFF. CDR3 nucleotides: TGTGCCAGCAGCTTGGCCTCTAGCGGGAGGGGGAACACCGGGGAGCTGTTTTTT.

CDR3 sequence (DNA): TGTGCCAGCAGCCGAGGGGCGGGGACGTTGGTAGCAGATACGCAGTATTTT. The encoded protein is CASSRGAGTLVADTQYF. The V gene is TRBV11-3, the J gene TRBJ2-3, with D possibly matching TRBD2 (6 bases). Per germline, CDR1 SGHNT and CDR2 YENEEA. The CDR3 loop spans 17 amino acids. The V end was cut by 5 bases, the J end by 4 bases, with 22 bases between.

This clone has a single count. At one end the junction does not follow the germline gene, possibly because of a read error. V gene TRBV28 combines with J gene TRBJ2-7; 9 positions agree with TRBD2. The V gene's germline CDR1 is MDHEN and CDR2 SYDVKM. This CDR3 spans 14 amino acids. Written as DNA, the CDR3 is TGTGCCAGCACTTTAGCGGGGGACCGATACGAGCAGTACTTC. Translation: CASTLAGDRYEQYF.

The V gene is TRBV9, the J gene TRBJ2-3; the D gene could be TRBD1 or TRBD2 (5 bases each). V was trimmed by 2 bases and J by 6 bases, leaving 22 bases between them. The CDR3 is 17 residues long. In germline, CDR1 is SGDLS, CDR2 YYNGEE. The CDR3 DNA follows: TGTGCCAGCAGCGTGGACCCTAGTGGGGGAGTGGAGGATACGCAGTATTTT. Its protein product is CASSVDPSGGVEDTQYF.

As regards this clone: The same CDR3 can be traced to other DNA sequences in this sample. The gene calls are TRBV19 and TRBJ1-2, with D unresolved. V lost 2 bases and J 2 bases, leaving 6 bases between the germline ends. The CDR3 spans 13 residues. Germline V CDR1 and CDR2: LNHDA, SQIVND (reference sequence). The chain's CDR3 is CASSILGNYGYTF. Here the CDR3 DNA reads TGTGCCAGTAGTATACTGGGCAACTATGGCTACACCTTC.

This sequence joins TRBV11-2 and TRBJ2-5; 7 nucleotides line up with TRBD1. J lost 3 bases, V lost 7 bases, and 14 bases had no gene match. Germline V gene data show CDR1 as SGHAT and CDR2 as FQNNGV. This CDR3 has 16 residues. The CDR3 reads CASTFIKDRLKETQYF. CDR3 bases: TGTGCCAGCACCTTCATCAAGGACAGGTTGAAAGAGACCCAGTACTTC.

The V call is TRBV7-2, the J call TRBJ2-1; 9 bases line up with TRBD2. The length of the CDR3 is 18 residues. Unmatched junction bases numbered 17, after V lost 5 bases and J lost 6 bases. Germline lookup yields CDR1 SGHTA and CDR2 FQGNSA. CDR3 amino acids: CASSLRTLAGSSGNEQFF. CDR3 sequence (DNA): TGTGCCAGCAGCCTAAGGACTCTAGCGGGAAGTTCGGGCAATGAGCAGTTCTTC. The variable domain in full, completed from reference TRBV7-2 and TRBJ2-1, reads GAGVSQSPSNKVTEKGKDVELRCDPISGHTALYWYRQSLGQGLEFLIYFQGNSAPDKSGLPSDRFSAERTGGSVSTLTIQRTQQEDSAVYLCASSLRTLAGSSGNEQFFGPGTRLTVL.

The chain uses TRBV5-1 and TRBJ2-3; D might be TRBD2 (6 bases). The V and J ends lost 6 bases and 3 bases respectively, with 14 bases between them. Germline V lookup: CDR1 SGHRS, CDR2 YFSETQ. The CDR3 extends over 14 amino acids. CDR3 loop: CASMVAGRTDTQYF. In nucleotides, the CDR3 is TGCGCCAGCATGGTGGCGGGGCGGACAGATACGCAGTATTTT.

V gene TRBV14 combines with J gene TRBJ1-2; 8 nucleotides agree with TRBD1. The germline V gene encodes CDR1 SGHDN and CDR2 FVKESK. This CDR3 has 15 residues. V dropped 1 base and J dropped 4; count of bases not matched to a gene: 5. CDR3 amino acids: CASSQGGQGVYGYTF. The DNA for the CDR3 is TGTGCCAGCAGCCAAGGTGGACAGGGTGTCTATGGCTACACCTTC.

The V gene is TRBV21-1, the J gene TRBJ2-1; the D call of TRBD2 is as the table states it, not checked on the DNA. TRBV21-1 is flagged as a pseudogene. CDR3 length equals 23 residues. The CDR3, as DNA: TGTGCCAGCCGCCACATCAAAGGCCTAGCGGGAGGGTTTGACCCTGGTGCCTACAATGAGCAGTTCTTC. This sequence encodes CASRHIKGLAGGFDPGAYNEQFF.

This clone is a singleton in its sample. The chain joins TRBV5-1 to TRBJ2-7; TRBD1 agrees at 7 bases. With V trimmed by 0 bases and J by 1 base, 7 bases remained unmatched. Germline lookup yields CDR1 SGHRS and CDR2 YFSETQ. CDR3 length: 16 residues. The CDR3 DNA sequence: TGCGCCAGCAGCTTGGACAATGTGGGACAGTCCTACGAGCAGTACTTC. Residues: CASSLDNVGQSYEQYF.

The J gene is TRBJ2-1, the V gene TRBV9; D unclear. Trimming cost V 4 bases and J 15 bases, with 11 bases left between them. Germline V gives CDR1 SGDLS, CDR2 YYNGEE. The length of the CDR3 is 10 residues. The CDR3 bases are TGTGCCAGCAGCCCCCGGACGGGGTTCTTC. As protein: CASSPRTGFF.

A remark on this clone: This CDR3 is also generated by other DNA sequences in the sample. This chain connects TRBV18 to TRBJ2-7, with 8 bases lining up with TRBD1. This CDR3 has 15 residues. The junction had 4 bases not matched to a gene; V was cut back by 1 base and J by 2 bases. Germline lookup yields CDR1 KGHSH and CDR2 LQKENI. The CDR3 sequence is CASSPLDRGTYEQYF. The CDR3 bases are TGTGCCAGCTCACCACTTGACAGGGGAACCTACGAGCAGTACTTC.

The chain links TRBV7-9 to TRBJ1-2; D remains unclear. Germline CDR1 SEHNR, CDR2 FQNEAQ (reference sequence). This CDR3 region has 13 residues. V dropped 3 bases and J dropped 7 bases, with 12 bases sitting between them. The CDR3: CASSLGGIVGYTF. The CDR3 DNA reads TGTGCCAGCAGCTTGGGTGGAATTGTTGGCTACACCTTC. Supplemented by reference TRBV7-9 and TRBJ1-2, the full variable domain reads DTGVSQNPRHKITKRGQNVTFRCDPISEHNRLYWYRQTLGQGPEFLTYFQNEAQLEKSRLLSDRFSAERPKGSFSTLEIQRTEQGDSAMYLCASSLGGIVGYTFGSGTRLTVV.

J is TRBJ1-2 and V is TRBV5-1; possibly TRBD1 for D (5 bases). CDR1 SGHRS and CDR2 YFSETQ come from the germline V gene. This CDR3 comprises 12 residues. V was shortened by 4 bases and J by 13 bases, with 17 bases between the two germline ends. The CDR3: CASSHGDRRCTF. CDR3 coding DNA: TGCGCCAGCAGCCACGGGGACCGACGGTGCACCTTC.

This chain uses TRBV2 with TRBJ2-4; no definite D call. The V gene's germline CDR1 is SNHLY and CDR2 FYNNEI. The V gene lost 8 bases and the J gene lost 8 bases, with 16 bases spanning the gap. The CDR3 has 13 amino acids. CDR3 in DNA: TGTGCCAGCTCTCGGAAGCTCTCGGACATTCAGTACTTC. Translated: CASSRKLSDIQYF.

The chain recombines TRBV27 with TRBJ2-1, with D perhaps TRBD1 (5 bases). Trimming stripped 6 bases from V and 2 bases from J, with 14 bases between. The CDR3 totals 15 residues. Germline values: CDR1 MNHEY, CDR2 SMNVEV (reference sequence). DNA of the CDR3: TGTGCCAGCAGGTCAAGCTGGGGCCCCTACAATGAGCAGTTCTTC. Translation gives CASRSSWGPYNEQFF.

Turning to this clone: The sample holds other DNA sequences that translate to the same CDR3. CDR3 sequence (DNA): TGTGCCAGCTCACCAAATGCCGAGACCCAGTACTTC. Translated: CASSPNAETQYF. The chain couples TRBV18 to TRBJ2-5; D is uncertain. V lost 2 bases and J 5 bases, leaving 6 bases between the germline ends. This CDR3 has 12 residues. Germline V gene sequence: CDR1 KGHSH, CDR2 LQKENI.

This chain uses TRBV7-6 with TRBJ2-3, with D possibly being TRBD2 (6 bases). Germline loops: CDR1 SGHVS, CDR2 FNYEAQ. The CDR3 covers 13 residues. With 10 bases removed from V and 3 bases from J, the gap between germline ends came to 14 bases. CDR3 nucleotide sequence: TGTGCCACAGCGGGCCGAAGTACAGATACGCAGTATTTT. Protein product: CATAGRSTDTQYF.

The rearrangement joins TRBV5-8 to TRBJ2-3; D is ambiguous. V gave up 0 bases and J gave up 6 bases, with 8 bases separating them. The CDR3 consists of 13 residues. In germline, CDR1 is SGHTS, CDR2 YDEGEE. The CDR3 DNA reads TGTGCCAGCAGCTTGGTGTCTTCGGATACGCAGTATTTT. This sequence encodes CASSLVSSDTQYF.

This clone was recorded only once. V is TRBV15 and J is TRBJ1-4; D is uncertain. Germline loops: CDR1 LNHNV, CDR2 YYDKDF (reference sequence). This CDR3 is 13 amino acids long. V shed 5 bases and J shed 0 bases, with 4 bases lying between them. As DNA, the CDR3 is TGTGCCACCAGCTTCGCAACTAATGAAAAACTGTTTTTT. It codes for CATSFATNEKLFF.